Shown below are 32 T cell receptor beta chains from a single sample sequenced in a study of shared clonotypes between healthy human individuals. Assay: immunoSEQ multiplex PCR; the TCRdb copy retains only in-frame clones and omits some. The top ten clones hold 12% of a sample with around 500,000 clones, approximately 80% of them seen once. The sample comprised PBMCs. The source of these receptors is a woman aged 40 to 55 in good health. Some clones in this sample may be carry-over from other donors' samples.

The rearrangement links TRBV7-3 to TRBJ1-1; D is uncertain. The length of the CDR3 is 14 residues. Looked up from germline, CDR1 is SGHTA and CDR2 is FQGTGA. V was cut by 0 bases and J by 4 bases, with 9 bases left in between. The CDR3 nucleotides are TGTGCCAGCAGCTTAACCATGGGCACCACTGAAGCTTTCTTT. This encodes CASSLTMGTTEAFF.

The chain recombines TRBV11-1 with TRBJ2-2; TRBD2 aligns across 9 bases. Germline CDR1 reads SGHAT; CDR2 reads FQDESV (reference sequence). V gave up 1 base and J gave up 6 bases; unmatched junction bases: 0. The CDR3 contains 14 residues. The CDR3 DNA sequence: TGTGCCAGCAGCTTAGGACTAGCGGCCGGGGAGCTGTTTTTT. Its protein is CASSLGLAAGELFF.

This clone has more than one count but fewer than ten. V gene TRBV6-4 combines with J gene TRBJ2-1; 7 nucleotides align to TRBD2. The CDR3 runs to 15 residues. J lost 4 bases, V lost 3 bases, and 6 bases had no gene match. The germline V gene encodes CDR1 MRHNA and CDR2 SNTAGT. In nucleotides, the CDR3 is TGTGCCAGCAGTGAAAGGGCTAGCGGTTACAATGAGCAGTTCTTC. This translates into CASSERASGYNEQFF.

The J gene is TRBJ1-1, the V gene TRBV30; D perhaps matches TRBD1 (6 bases). This CDR3 is built from 13 residues. Germline V gives CDR1 GTSNPN, CDR2 SVGIG (reference sequence). V lost 4 bases to trimming and J lost 6 bases, with 15 bases between them. The CDR3 here is CAWIKGEGSEAFF. The DNA of the CDR3 is TGTGCCTGGATTAAGGGGGAGGGTTCTGAAGCTTTCTTT.

The chain is built from TRBV5-1 and TRBJ2-5; D is ambiguous. The CDR3 spans 12 residues. In germline, CDR1 is SGHRS, CDR2 YFSETQ. Deletions cut 0 bases from V and 5 bases from J, with 5 bases between. The CDR3 region has the DNA TGCGCCAGCAGCTTGGGGTGGGAGACCCAGTACTTC. It yields the protein CASSLGWETQYF. The variable domain in full, completed from reference TRBV5-1 and TRBJ2-5, reads KAGVTQTPRYLIKTRGQQVTLSCSPISGHRSVSWYQQTPGQGLQFLFEYFSETQRNKGNFPGRFSGRQFSNSRSEMNVSTLELGDSALYLCASSLGWETQYFGPGTRLLVL.

The chain carries TRBV1 and TRBJ2-2; no check of the table's D call, TRBD2, against the DNA was made. TRBV1 is labeled a pseudogene. The CDR3 loop spans 16 amino acids. The CDR3 sequence is CTSSQRGTTQCGELFF. The CDR3 DNA is TGCACCAGCAGCCAACGCGGGACCACCCAGTGCGGGGAGCTGTTTTTT.

This clone has just a few counts. The chain links TRBV19 to TRBJ1-5, with TRBD1 as a possible D gene (5 bases). CDR1 is LNHDA, CDR2 SQIVND, per germline (reference sequence). The CDR3 sequence is 14 residues long. V was shortened by 5 bases and J by 4 bases, with 12 bases between the two germline ends. In nucleotides, the CDR3 is TGTGCCAGTAGTCCACAGGAGCCTAATCAGCCCCAGCATTTT. Translation gives CASSPQEPNQPQHF. Based on the CDR3 plus reference TRBV19 and TRBJ1-5, the full variable domain is DGGITQSPKYLFRKEGQNVTLSCEQNLNHDAMYWYRQDPGQGLRLIYYSQIVNDFQKGDIAEGYSVSREKKESFPLTVTSAQKNPTAFYLCASSPQEPNQPQHFGDGTRLSIL.

The chain couples TRBV18 to TRBJ1-2; the D is unclear. The V end was cut by 2 bases, the J end by 6 bases, with 13 bases between. This CDR3 has 14 residues. CDR1 and CDR2 (germline): KGHSH, LQKENI. The CDR3 is CASSPASTRDGYTF. DNA for the CDR3: TGTGCCAGCTCACCAGCTTCCACTAGGGATGGCTACACCTTC. Full variable domain (rest looked up from reference TRBV18 and TRBJ1-2): NAGVMQNPRHLVRRRGQEARLRCSPMKGHSHVYWYRQLPEEGLKFMVYLQKENIIDESGMPKERFSAEFPKEGPSILRIQQVVRGDSAAYFCASSPASTRDGYTFGSGTRLTVV.

The sample holds a few counts of this clone. The CDR3 here is CASSPRTSPETQYF. The DNA of the CDR3 is TGTGCCAGCAGCCCCCGGACTAGCCCCGAGACCCAGTACTTC. The gene calls are TRBV9 and TRBJ2-5; 8 bases map to TRBD2. This CDR3 has 14 residues. The germline CDR1 and CDR2 sequences are SGDLS and YYNGEE. With 4 bases clipped from V and 5 bases from J, the junction kept 7 bases outside the gene matches.

The genes are TRBV18 and TRBJ1-1; possible D gene TRBD1, 5 bases. V was clipped by 2 bases and J by 1 base, with 8 bases between them. The CDR3 extends over 14 amino acids. Germline CDR1 KGHSH, CDR2 LQKENI. The CDR3 DNA follows: TGTGCCAGCTCACCAGGGGCGGGGAACACTGAAGCTTTCTTT. Translating gives CASSPGAGNTEAFF.

V is TRBV5-6 and J is TRBJ1-2, with 8 bases matching TRBD1. Germline V lookup: CDR1 SGHDT, CDR2 YYEEEE. This CDR3 is 15 amino acids long. The J segment lost 5 bases and the V segment lost 4 bases, leaving 10 bases of the junction unmatched. DNA for the CDR3: TGTGCCAGCAGCACCGGACAGGGTGCTGTTTATGGCTACACCTTC. Its protein is CASSTGQGAVYGYTF.

The gene calls are TRBV6-1 and TRBJ1-5; 7 bases are shared with TRBD1. V was clipped by 8 bases and J by 3 bases; unmatched bases: 10. CDR1 and CDR2 from the germline V gene are MNHNS and SASEGT. The CDR3 sequence is 15 residues long. The CDR3 sequence: CASGQDHLNNQPQHF. The CDR3 nucleotides read TGTGCCAGCGGACAGGACCATCTTAACAATCAGCCCCAGCATTTT.

In DNA form, the CDR3 reads TGTGCCAGCTCACCACCGGGGACCCTCACAGATACGCAGTATTTT. The encoded protein is CASSPPGTLTDTQYF. The rearrangement links TRBV18 to TRBJ2-3; D possibly uses TRBD1 or TRBD2 (5 bases each). This CDR3 has 15 amino acids. Deletions cut 0 bases from V and 2 bases from J, with 9 bases between. The germline V gene has CDR1 KGHSH and CDR2 LQKENI.

The CDR3 DNA reads as TGTGCCAGCAGCCCGGACCTTTCAGATACGCAGTATTTT. It specifies CASSPDLSDTQYF. The chain carries TRBV5-4 and TRBJ2-3; unclear D gene. This CDR3 has 13 residues. Germline CDR1 is SGHNT and CDR2 is YYREEE (reference sequence). The germline V and J ends were trimmed by 4 bases and 4 bases, with 10 bases remaining between them.

This chain links TRBV4-2 with TRBJ2-1, with 8 bases matching TRBD2. The CDR3 runs 15 residues. Trimming cost V 0 bases and J 6 bases; bases outside gene matches: 4. Germline CDR1 reads LGHNA; CDR2 reads YNFKEQ. The CDR3 DNA follows: TGTGCCAGCAGCCAAGAACGTCTAGCGGGCAATGAGCAGTTCTTC. Translated, it gives CASSQERLAGNEQFF.

This clone was observed a handful of times. A far larger clone is one nucleotide away, so this likely arose from a read error. Other DNA sequences within the sample encode an identical CDR3. This rearrangement joins TRBV30 to TRBJ2-7, with D perhaps matching TRBD1 or TRBD2 (5 bases each). This CDR3 contains 13 residues. Germline V gene data show CDR1 as GTSNPN and CDR2 as SVGIG (reference sequence). CDR3 in DNA: TGCGCCTCGCCGGGACCGTCCATCTACGAGCAGTACTTC. Encoded protein: CASPGPSIYEQYF.

This clone has only one observation. V usage is TRBV10-3 and J usage is TRBJ2-2, with D possibly matching TRBD2 (5 bases). This CDR3 region has 12 residues. Germline CDR1 is ENHRY and CDR2 is SYGVKD. Trimming shortened V by 7 bases and J by 7 bases, and 10 bases separated the two germline ends. The CDR3 sequence is CAITPEGGELFF. CDR3 sequence (DNA): TGTGCCATCACCCCCGAGGGCGGGGAGCTGTTTTTT.

The CDR3 DNA reads as TGTGCCAGCATGGGTAGCAATCAGCCCCAGCATTTT. Translated: CASMGSNQPQHF. The chain has TRBV6-1 and TRBJ1-5; no definite D call. The CDR3 length is 12 residues. Germline V gene sequence: CDR1 MNHNS, CDR2 SASEGT. Trimming took 7 bases from V and 0 from J, leaving 4 bases between them.

CDR3 sequence: CAISEPDRKNIQYF. The CDR3 nucleotides are TGTGCCATCAGTGAGCCGGACAGGAAAAACATTCAGTACTTC. The chain combines TRBV10-3 with TRBJ2-4; TRBD1 agrees at 7 bases. Per germline, CDR1 ENHRY and CDR2 SYGVKD. The trim removed 2 bases at V and 4 bases at J, leaving 2 bases unmatched. The length of the CDR3 is 14 residues.

The V call is TRBV18, the J call TRBJ1-5, with TRBD1 as a possible D gene (5 bases). The CDR3 covers 15 residues. V lost 2 bases and J 4 bases, leaving 12 bases between the germline ends. CDR1 and CDR2 (germline): KGHSH, LQKENI. In DNA form, the CDR3 reads TGTGCCAGCTCACCATGGTGGGGGAATAATCAGCCCCAGCATTTT. Its protein product is CASSPWWGNNQPQHF. The variable domain in full, completed from reference TRBV18 and TRBJ1-5, reads NAGVMQNPRHLVRRRGQEARLRCSPMKGHSHVYWYRQLPEEGLKFMVYLQKENIIDESGMPKERFSAEFPKEGPSILRIQQVVRGDSAAYFCASSPWWGNNQPQHFGDGTRLSIL.

The chain joins TRBV14 to TRBJ1-6; possibly TRBD1 for D (6 bases). This CDR3 has 15 residues. V was cut by 7 bases and J by 0 bases, with 10 bases left in between. Per germline, CDR1 SGHDN and CDR2 FVKESK. The CDR3 nucleotides read TGTGCCAGCAAGGTGGACAGCTCCTATAATTCACCCCTCCACTTT. This encodes CASKVDSSYNSPLHF. Based on the CDR3 plus reference TRBV14 and TRBJ1-6, the full variable domain is EAGVTQFPSHSVIEKGQTVTLRCDPISGHDNLYWYRRVMGKEIKFLLHFVKESKQDESGMPNNRFLAERTGGTYSTLKVQPAELEDSGVYFCASKVDSSYNSPLHFGNGTRLTVT.

A few counts support this clone. The chain carries TRBV6-4 and TRBJ2-3, with D possibly matching TRBD2 (6 bases). The CDR3 contains 16 residues. V was shortened by 2 bases and J by 0 bases, with 12 bases between the two germline ends. Germline-derived CDR1 and CDR2 are MRHNA and SNTAGT. The CDR3 protein is CASSDHAGPSTDTQYF. The CDR3 DNA sequence: TGTGCCAGCAGTGACCATGCGGGACCTAGCACAGATACGCAGTATTTT.

This clone has just a few counts. Other DNA sequences within the sample encode an identical CDR3. The chain uses TRBV2 and TRBJ2-1; D is possibly TRBD2 (5 bases). V was trimmed by 5 bases and J by 4 bases, leaving 9 bases between them. Germline V gene lookup returns CDR1 SNHLY and CDR2 FYNNEI. CDR3 length: 13 residues. The chain's CDR3 is CASSNRGYNEQFF. Here the CDR3 DNA reads TGTGCCAGCAGTAACCGGGGTTACAATGAGCAGTTCTTC.

The chain uses TRBV18 and TRBJ2-5; a possible D gene is TRBD2 (7 bases). Germline-derived CDR1 and CDR2 are KGHSH and LQKENI. This CDR3 has 14 amino acids. The germline V and J ends were trimmed by 8 bases and 4 bases, with 17 bases remaining between them. CDR3 coding DNA: TGTGCCAGCCACTCTGGGGGCGGGAGAGAGACCCAGTACTTC. Translation gives CASHSGGGRETQYF.

The V gene is TRBV19, the J gene TRBJ2-4, with 11 bases that match TRBD1. J gave up 5 bases and V 9 bases, and 6 bases lay outside the gene matches. This CDR3 region has 14 residues. Germline V gene sequence: CDR1 LNHDA, CDR2 SQIVND (reference sequence). The CDR3 sequence: CASWDRGGQNIQYF. The CDR3 nucleotides are TGTGCCAGCTGGGACAGGGGGGGTCAAAACATTCAGTACTTC.

The chain combines TRBV6-1 with TRBJ2-7; 7 bases are shared with TRBD1. Germline CDR1 and CDR2: MNHNS and SASEGT. The V and J ends lost 2 bases and 4 bases, in that order; junction bases with no gene match: 5. The CDR3 consists of 14 residues. CDR3 sequence: CASSEQTGRYEQYF. The CDR3 region has the DNA TGTGCCAGCAGTGAACAGACAGGGCGGTACGAGCAGTACTTC.

V gene TRBV28 combines with J gene TRBJ2-1; D is unresolved. Germline V gene lookup returns CDR1 MDHEN and CDR2 SYDVKM. This CDR3 is built from 12 residues. The V end lost 4 bases, the J end lost 8 bases, and 9 bases lay between the germline ends. CDR3 nucleotides: TGTGCCAGCAGTTCCTGGAGTGATGAGCAGTTCTTC. This encodes CASSSWSDEQFF.

A single count supports this clone. The CDR3 region has the DNA TGTGCCAGCAGCATAAACGCCAATTCACCCCTCCACTTT. It is translated as CASSINANSPLHF. This chain links TRBV5-6 with TRBJ1-6; no clear D. The germline CDR1 and CDR2 sequences are SGHDT and YYEEEE. This CDR3 spans 13 amino acids. Trimming stripped 4 bases from V and 7 bases from J, with 9 bases between.

The V call is TRBV6-6, the J call TRBJ2-5; the D gene is possibly TRBD2 (5 bases). The DNA end lines up better with TRBJ2-7; the J call may be wrong. The germline V gene has CDR1 MNHNY and CDR2 SVGAGI (reference sequence). The CDR3 contains 14 residues. The CDR3, as DNA: TGTGCCAGCAGTTTACTAGGAGGAACCTACGAGCAGTACTTC. Translation gives CASSLLGGTYEQYF.

The chain couples TRBV29-1 to TRBJ2-7; 9 bases are a match to TRBD1. CDR3 length: 13 residues. Germline V gene lookup returns CDR1 SQVTM and CDR2 ANQGSEA. J lost 6 bases, V lost 7 bases, and 10 bases had no gene match. CDR3 nucleotide sequence: TGCAGCGATGGGACAGGGCCAACGGGCGAGCAGTACTTC. This sequence encodes CSDGTGPTGEQYF.

V usage is TRBV25-1 and J usage is TRBJ1-5; D ambiguous. The CDR3 runs to 15 residues. Trimming removed 5 bases from V and 1 base from J, with 12 bases in between. In germline, CDR1 is MGHDK, CDR2 SYGVNS. CDR3 bases: TGTGCCAGCAGTTCCTCCCCGGCCAGCAATCAGCCCCAGCATTTT. It codes for CASSSSPASNQPQHF.

The chain employs TRBV28 and TRBJ2-7; 9 bases agree with TRBD1. Per germline, CDR1 MDHEN and CDR2 SYDVKM. The CDR3 runs 14 residues. With V trimmed by 6 bases and J by 3 bases, 6 bases remained unmatched. This CDR3 reads CASRPTGGLYEQYF. The DNA for the CDR3 is TGTGCCAGCAGGCCTACAGGGGGCCTCTACGAGCAGTACTTC.